This section outlines one T cell receptor beta chain sequence together with its context. Its specificity is unknown. This entry belongs to a study of cytomegalovirus exposure and HLA in healthy donors. The overall study: Of all 370 or so donors who were genotyped, roughly 81% belonged to the Caucasian-associated ancestry cluster.

Trimming took 1 base from V and 1 from J; bases not matched to a gene: 8. Germline V CDR1 and CDR2: LGHNA, YNFKEQ. CDR3 length equals 18 residues. Although they were nominally healthy when sampled, donors likely had unrecorded immune exposures. PCR used 60 Vbeta primers and 13 Jbeta primers. Generated by immunoSEQ multiplex PCR, the TCRdb table keeps only in-frame clones and is missing some. The table has roughly 110,000 clones, over 75% seen once. Overall study findings and caveats: Among TCR beta chains, those listed as cytomegalovirus-associated numbered around 160. With high specificity and sensitivity, the classifier reportedly diagnosed cytomegalovirus status.

V and J are TRBV4-2 and TRBJ2-5; 11 bases are a match to TRBD2. The TCR comes from a man aged 25 to 45 in good health and CMV-seronegative. Material: PBMCs. This chain's CDR3 is CASSQVSSGGPIQETQYF. CDR3 DNA: TGTGCCAGCAGCCAAGTGTCTAGCGGGGGGCCGATCCAAGAGACCCAGTACTTC.